A selection of T cell receptor beta chains follows, all from one sample in a study of cytomegalovirus exposure and HLA in healthy donors. The assay was immunoSEQ multiplex PCR, and TCRdb's table has in-frame clones only and misses some. The sample has around 170,000 clones; 84% are singletons. Source material: PBMCs. Receptors were obtained from a boy aged 2 to 10 in good health and CMV-seronegative. Both conserved end residues are part of each CDR3. The D gene is left open where the match is weak. Size values are once, few and many counts, or a class for expanded clones, and some rows have none.

CDR3nt: TGCGCCAGCAGGGTGGGACTGTTATACAATGAGCAGTTCTTC
CDR3aa: CASRVGLLYNEQFF
v_gene: TRBV4-1
abundance: .
d_gene: .
j_gene: TRBJ2-1

CDR3nt: TGTGCCAGCAGACGACAGGGGCGCGAGCAGTACTTC
CDR3aa: CASRRQGREQYF
v_gene: TRBV6-5
abundance: .
d_gene: TRBD1
j_gene: TRBJ2-7

CDR3nt: TGTGCCAGCAGCGGCAAAGCGGGAGATATCACCGGGGAGCTGTTTTTT
CDR3aa: CASSGKAGDITGELFF
v_gene: TRBV9
abundance: .
d_gene: TRBD2
j_gene: TRBJ2-2

CDR3nt: TGTGCCAGCGCTAGCGGGAGCTCCTACGAGCAGTACTTC
CDR3aa: CASASGSSYEQYF
v_gene: TRBV19
abundance: .
d_gene: TRBD2
j_gene: TRBJ2-7

CDR3nt: TGTGCCAGCAGCTTGGAAGGAGCAGCAACTAATGAAAAACTGTTTTTT
CDR3aa: CASSLEGAATNEKLFF
v_gene: TRBV5-6
abundance: .
d_gene: .
j_gene: TRBJ1-4

CDR3nt: TGCAGCGCCCAAGCTCGGTCGACAGGCTATGGCTACACCTTC
CDR3aa: CSAQARSTGYGYTF
v_gene: TRBV29-1
abundance: .
d_gene: .
j_gene: TRBJ1-2

CDR3nt: TGTGCCAGCAGTTATTCAGGACAGGGGTTAACCTACGAGCAGTACTTC
CDR3aa: CASSYSGQGLTYEQYF
v_gene: TRBV6-5
abundance: .
d_gene: TRBD1
j_gene: TRBJ2-7

CDR3nt: TGCGCCAGCAGCCCGGGACTAGCGGACTACGAGCAGTACTTC
CDR3aa: CASSPGLADYEQYF
v_gene: TRBV4-1
abundance: .
d_gene: TRBD2
j_gene: TRBJ2-7

CDR3nt: TGTGCCAGCAGCTCCGACAGGGGTCAGCCCCAGCATTTT
CDR3aa: CASSSDRGQPQHF
v_gene: TRBV7-8
abundance: .
d_gene: TRBD1
j_gene: TRBJ1-5

CDR3nt: TGCAGTGCTAGAGGGGCAGGCGAATACTTC
CDR3aa: CSARGAGEYF
v_gene: TRBV20-1
abundance: .
d_gene: .
j_gene: TRBJ2-7

CDR3nt: TGTGCCAGCAGAAAACTACAGGGACGGGACAATCAGCCCCAGCATTTT
CDR3aa: CASRKLQGRDNQPQHF
v_gene: TRBV28
abundance: .
d_gene: .
j_gene: TRBJ1-5

CDR3nt: TGTGCCAGCAGTGAGACCGGGACAGCCGCCTACGAGCAGTACTTC
CDR3aa: CASSETGTAAYEQYF
v_gene: TRBV2
abundance: .
d_gene: TRBD1
j_gene: TRBJ2-7

CDR3nt: TGCGCCAGCAGCCAAACGAAGACAGGGGGCCGCTCTGGGGCCAACGTCCTGACTTTC
CDR3aa: CASSQTKTGGRSGANVLTF
v_gene: TRBV4-1
abundance: .
d_gene: TRBD1
j_gene: TRBJ2-6

CDR3nt: TGTGCCAGCAGCTTAGCAGGGGGGAACACTGAAGCTTTCTTT
CDR3aa: CASSLAGGNTEAFF
v_gene: TRBV7-9
abundance: few
d_gene: .
j_gene: TRBJ1-1

CDR3nt: TGTGCCAGCAGCTCCCCAGGGGGACATAGGTACAATGAGCAGTTCTTC
CDR3aa: CASSSPGGHRYNEQFF
v_gene: TRBV5-4
abundance: .
d_gene: TRBD1
j_gene: TRBJ2-1

CDR3nt: TGTGCCAGCAGCGTAGAACCCCCCCAGGGGGCAACAGATACGCAGTATTTT
CDR3aa: CASSVEPPQGATDTQYF
v_gene: TRBV9
abundance: once
d_gene: TRBD1
j_gene: TRBJ2-3

CDR3nt: TGTGCCAGCAGCCCTCAAGGGACTAGCGTATACAATGAGCAGTTCTTC
CDR3aa: CASSPQGTSVYNEQFF
v_gene: TRBV7-9
abundance: .
d_gene: TRBD2
j_gene: TRBJ2-1

CDR3nt: TGTGCCAGTAGTATATTTCCCGACAGGGAGCCATATCAGCCCCAGCATTTT
CDR3aa: CASSIFPDREPYQPQHF
v_gene: TRBV19
abundance: .
d_gene: TRBD1
j_gene: TRBJ1-5

CDR3nt: TGTGCCAGCAGGGCTCGAGAGGGAGCCAAAAACATTCAGTACTTC
CDR3aa: CASRAREGAKNIQYF
v_gene: TRBV7-9
abundance: .
d_gene: .
j_gene: TRBJ2-4

CDR3nt: TGCGCCAGCAGCTCCTTTACTAGCGCGCAAGAGACCCAGTACTTC
CDR3aa: CASSSFTSAQETQYF
v_gene: TRBV5-1
abundance: .
d_gene: TRBD2
j_gene: TRBJ2-5

CDR3nt: TGCGCCAGCAGCCAGCAGGGGACAGGAACTAATCAGCCCCAGCATTTT
CDR3aa: CASSQQGTGTNQPQHF
v_gene: TRBV4-1
abundance: .
d_gene: TRBD1
j_gene: TRBJ1-5

CDR3nt: TGTGCCAGCAGCTTAGCGACAGGGTTGGTTACTGAAGCTTTCTTT
CDR3aa: CASSLATGLVTEAFF
v_gene: TRBV7-2
abundance: .
d_gene: TRBD1
j_gene: TRBJ1-1

CDR3nt: TGTGCCAGCAGTTTATTAATGCGGGAGCAGTACTTC
CDR3aa: CASSLLMREQYF
v_gene: TRBV28
abundance: .
d_gene: TRBD2
j_gene: TRBJ2-5

CDR3nt: TGTGCCAGCAGTTTGGGGCTAGCGGTTTACAATGAGCAGTTCTTC
CDR3aa: CASSLGLAVYNEQFF
v_gene: TRBV27
abundance: once
d_gene: TRBD2
j_gene: TRBJ2-1

CDR3nt: TGCAGCGTTTTACCCCGACAGGCGGCGAACACTGAAGCTTTCTTT
CDR3aa: CSVLPRQAANTEAFF
v_gene: TRBV29-1
abundance: .
d_gene: .
j_gene: TRBJ1-1

CDR3nt: TGTGCCGCGGGGGGTGGGGCGGATAGCAATCAGCCCCAGCATTTT
CDR3aa: CAAGGGADSNQPQHF
v_gene: TRBV10-3
abundance: .
d_gene: .
j_gene: TRBJ1-5

CDR3nt: TGTGCCTGGAGTCGACTAGCGGGAGTTTCAGATACGCAGTATTTT
CDR3aa: CAWSRLAGVSDTQYF
v_gene: TRBV30
abundance: .
d_gene: TRBD2
j_gene: TRBJ2-3

CDR3nt: TGTGCCAGCAGCTTGGACAGGGTTAGCACAGATACGCAGTATTTT
CDR3aa: CASSLDRVSTDTQYF
v_gene: TRBV11-2
abundance: .
d_gene: TRBD1
j_gene: TRBJ2-3

CDR3nt: TGTGCCAGCAGCTTCAGGGGAGAAACGGCCCCCGAGCAGTACTTC
CDR3aa: CASSFRGETAPEQYF
v_gene: TRBV5-4
abundance: .
d_gene: .
j_gene: TRBJ2-7

CDR3nt: TGTGCCAGCAGCGTACGGTCTAGCGGACCCCAAGAGACCCAGTACTTC
CDR3aa: CASSVRSSGPQETQYF
v_gene: TRBV9
abundance: .
d_gene: TRBD2
j_gene: TRBJ2-5

CDR3nt: TGTGCCAGCAGCCATAGCGGGAGGCAAACCTACGAGCAGTACTTC
CDR3aa: CASSHSGRQTYEQYF
v_gene: TRBV7-9
abundance: .
d_gene: TRBD2
j_gene: TRBJ2-7

CDR3nt: TGTGCCAGCAGGTCGGGGGACTATGGCTACACCTTC
CDR3aa: CASRSGDYGYTF
v_gene: TRBV6-1
abundance: once
d_gene: .
j_gene: TRBJ1-2

CDR3nt: TGTGCCAGCAGCGCCGACCAGGGAATTCAGCCCCAGCATTTT
CDR3aa: CASSADQGIQPQHF
v_gene: TRBV9
abundance: .
d_gene: .
j_gene: TRBJ1-5

CDR3nt: TGTGCCAGCAGTTCCGGACAGGGGAGCACAGATACGCAGTATTTT
CDR3aa: CASSSGQGSTDTQYF
v_gene: TRBV27
abundance: .
d_gene: TRBD1
j_gene: TRBJ2-3

CDR3nt: TGTGCCTGGAGCGGCTACCGGACTGCAAGGCGCGAGCAGTACTTC
CDR3aa: CAWSGYRTARREQYF
v_gene: TRBV30
abundance: once
d_gene: .
j_gene: TRBJ2-7

CDR3nt: TGTGCCAGCAGTCTATGGACTAGCGGGACTTCCACAGATACGCAGTATTTT
CDR3aa: CASSLWTSGTSTDTQYF
v_gene: TRBV27
abundance: .
d_gene: TRBD2
j_gene: TRBJ2-3

CDR3nt: TGCGCCAGCAGCTTGGTTTGGGGGGAGACTGAAGCTTTCTTT
CDR3aa: CASSLVWGETEAFF
v_gene: TRBV5-1
abundance: .
d_gene: .
j_gene: TRBJ1-1

CDR3nt: TGTGCCAGCAGCCCTCTCCGTAGCGGGAGGGAACCCTACAATGAGCAGTTCTTC
CDR3aa: CASSPLRSGREPYNEQFF
v_gene: TRBV11-2
abundance: .
d_gene: TRBD2
j_gene: TRBJ2-1

CDR3nt: TGTGCCATCAGTGACAGGTCGATGAACACTGAAGCTTTCTTT
CDR3aa: CAISDRSMNTEAFF
v_gene: TRBV10-3
abundance: few
d_gene: .
j_gene: TRBJ1-1

CDR3nt: TGTGCCAGCAGTTCCCCGGTGAGGGGGACAGCCTATGGCTACACCTTC
CDR3aa: CASSSPVRGTAYGYTF
v_gene: TRBV28
abundance: .
d_gene: TRBD1
j_gene: TRBJ1-2

CDR3nt: TGTGCCAGCAGTTTAGTCCAGCCCGACACCAACTACGAGCAGTACTTC
CDR3aa: CASSLVQPDTNYEQYF
v_gene: TRBV28
abundance: .
d_gene: .
j_gene: TRBJ2-7

CDR3nt: TGTGCCAGCAGCCCAACAGAGATCTCTGGAAACACCATATATTTT
CDR3aa: CASSPTEISGNTIYF
v_gene: TRBV5-6
abundance: .
d_gene: .
j_gene: TRBJ1-3

CDR3nt: TGCGCCAGCAGCTTGGTCCAAGGCGGGAGGCATTCCTACAATGAGCAGTTCTTC
CDR3aa: CASSLVQGGRHSYNEQFF
v_gene: TRBV5-1
abundance: .
d_gene: TRBD2
j_gene: TRBJ2-1

CDR3nt: TGTGCCAGCGGGGACGGGGACAGGCTCTACAATGAGCAGTTCTTC
CDR3aa: CASGDGDRLYNEQFF
v_gene: TRBV28
abundance: .
d_gene: TRBD1
j_gene: TRBJ2-1

CDR3nt: TGTGCCAGCAGCCAGGGGGACAGCAAAGAGACCCAGTACTTC
CDR3aa: CASSQGDSKETQYF
v_gene: TRBV4-2
abundance: .
d_gene: TRBD1
j_gene: TRBJ2-5

CDR3nt: TGTGCCAGCAGCTACGACAGGGTGTACGAGCAGTACTTC
CDR3aa: CASSYDRVYEQYF
v_gene: TRBV5-6
abundance: .
d_gene: TRBD1
j_gene: TRBJ2-7

CDR3nt: TGTGCCAGCACCCTCCGGGACAGTCAAGAGACCCAGTACTTC
CDR3aa: CASTLRDSQETQYF
v_gene: TRBV28
abundance: .
d_gene: TRBD1
j_gene: TRBJ2-5

CDR3nt: TGTGCCAGCAGCTTGGAAGTGGGACAGGGCTACGAGCAGTACTTC
CDR3aa: CASSLEVGQGYEQYF
v_gene: TRBV5-4
abundance: .
d_gene: TRBD1
j_gene: TRBJ2-7

CDR3nt: TGTGCCAGCAGGCGGACAGCAAGCTCCTACGAGCAGTACTTC
CDR3aa: CASRRTASSYEQYF
v_gene: TRBV5-4
abundance: once
d_gene: .
j_gene: TRBJ2-7

CDR3nt: TGTGCCAGCACCGCCCGACTAGCGGGAGGGAACACCGGGGAGCTGTTTTTT
CDR3aa: CASTARLAGGNTGELFF
v_gene: TRBV7-6
abundance: .
d_gene: TRBD2
j_gene: TRBJ2-2

CDR3nt: TGTGCCTGGACCAGGACAGGGGGCGCGGGCCTTAGGCATGGGGGCCACTACACTGAAGCTTTCTTT
CDR3aa: CAWTRTGGAGLRHGGHYTEAFF
v_gene: TRBV30
abundance: .
d_gene: TRBD1
j_gene: TRBJ1-1

CDR3nt: TGTGCCAGCAGCTTGGTTCAGGGGGCCTACCCCTTC
CDR3aa: CASSLVQGAYPF
v_gene: TRBV5-4
abundance: once
d_gene: TRBD1
j_gene: TRBJ1-2

CDR3nt: TGTGCCAGCAGCTCAGCTCTAGCGGGAGTGTTACAAGAGACCCAGTACTTC
CDR3aa: CASSSALAGVLQETQYF
v_gene: TRBV7-2
abundance: .
d_gene: TRBD2
j_gene: TRBJ2-5

CDR3nt: TGTGCCAGCAGTGGGGCGGGAGGCCCCTACGAGCAGTACTTC
CDR3aa: CASSGAGGPYEQYF
v_gene: TRBV2
abundance: .
d_gene: TRBD2
j_gene: TRBJ2-7

CDR3nt: TGTGCCAGCAGTCCTTCGGGGGGAGGACCGCAGTACTTC
CDR3aa: CASSPSGGGPQYF
v_gene: TRBV11-3
abundance: .
d_gene: TRBD2
j_gene: TRBJ2-7